These 8 T cell receptor beta chains came from one sample sequenced in a study of shared clonotypes between healthy human individuals. Sequencing was performed with immunoSEQ multiplex PCR; in TCRdb, only in-frame clones are kept and a portion is missing. Here the sample spans a few hundred thousand clones, around three quarters being singletons. Sequenced input: PBMCs. These TCRs come from a woman in her thirties or forties in good health. Some clones in this sample may be carry-over from other donors' samples.

CDR3 sequence reads: CASSPSIQETQYF. CDR3 sequence (DNA): TGTGCCAGCTCACCTTCCATCCAAGAGACCCAGTACTTC. The chain uses TRBV18 and TRBJ2-5; D gene uncertain. V shed 3 bases and J shed 1 base, with 6 bases lying between them. Germline CDR1 is KGHSH and CDR2 is LQKENI. The CDR3 extends over 13 amino acids.

As for this clone: A much larger clone differs by one base, so this may be a read error. V usage is TRBV19 and J usage is TRBJ1-5; D gene unclear. The V gene lost 3 bases and the J gene lost 2 bases, with 11 bases spanning the gap. The germline V gene encodes CDR1 LNHDA and CDR2 SQIVND (reference sequence). The CDR3 covers 15 residues. In DNA form, the CDR3 reads TGTGCCAGTAGTATCTCGGGAGATGGCAATCAGCCCCAGCATTTT. It encodes CASSISGDGNQPQHF.

For this clone: The same CDR3 also results from other DNA sequences found in this sample. The chain uses TRBV19 and TRBJ2-3, with D hard to call. There are 14 residues in the CDR3. The ends were cut back, 3 bases at V and 0 bases at J, with 7 bases in the middle. The germline CDR1 and CDR2 sequences are LNHDA and SQIVND (reference sequence). Here the CDR3 DNA reads TGTGCCAGTAGTATTGTTGGAAGCACAGATACGCAGTATTTT. Its translation is CASSIVGSTDTQYF. Using reference TRBV19 and TRBJ2-3 for the parts outside the CDR3, the full variable domain is DGGITQSPKYLFRKEGQNVTLSCEQNLNHDAMYWYRQDPGQGLRLIYYSQIVNDFQKGDIAEGYSVSREKKESFPLTVTSAQKNPTAFYLCASSIVGSTDTQYFGPGTRLTVL.

A word on this clone: The junction and the germline gene differ at one end; a read error may be behind it. The chain combines TRBV10-2 with TRBJ2-1; tentative D call: TRBD2 (6 bases). The CDR3 contains 14 residues. Germline loops: CDR1 WSHSY, CDR2 SAAADI. The CDR3 coding sequence is TGCGCCAGCAGTGAGGGCGGGGCTAGCCCTAAATGTGTCTTC. Translation: CASSEGGASPKCVF.

This rearrangement joins TRBV6-1 to TRBJ1-1; 9 nucleotides line up with TRBD1. The V gene end was trimmed by 3 bases and the J gene end by 6 bases; junction bases not matched to a gene: 5. The CDR3 is 14 amino acids. Germline V gene lookup returns CDR1 MNHNS and CDR2 SASEGT. The CDR3 sequence: CASSDGQGLSEAFF. The DNA of the CDR3 is TGTGCCAGCAGTGATGGACAGGGGTTGTCTGAAGCTTTCTTT.

The V call is TRBV28, the J call TRBJ2-1; D perhaps matches TRBD1 (6 bases). Germline V gene lookup returns CDR1 MDHEN and CDR2 SYDVKM. The length of the CDR3 is 15 residues. The ends were cut back, 7 bases at V and 8 bases at J, with 21 bases in the middle. This CDR3 is CASNSAGQKLDEQFF. The CDR3 DNA follows: TGTGCCAGCAATTCAGCTGGACAGAAGTTGGATGAGCAGTTCTTC.

The chain combines TRBV27 with TRBJ2-1; unclear D gene. Germline CDR1 reads MNHEY; CDR2 reads SMNVEV (reference sequence). The ends were cut back, 3 bases at V and 5 bases at J, with 8 bases in the middle. This CDR3 has 13 residues. CDR3 sequence: CASSFGPHNEQFF. DNA of the CDR3: TGTGCCAGCAGTTTCGGCCCCCACAATGAGCAGTTCTTC.

This clone was counted ten times or more. The V gene is TRBV4-1, the J gene TRBJ2-2; 8 bases fit TRBD2. This CDR3 spans 16 amino acids. Germline CDR1 and CDR2: MGHRA and YSYEKL. V shed 3 bases and J 3 bases; nucleotides not matched to a gene: 6. CDR3: CASSHQLADHTGELFF. The CDR3 region has the DNA TGCGCCAGCAGCCACCAACTAGCGGATCACACCGGGGAGCTGTTTTTT.